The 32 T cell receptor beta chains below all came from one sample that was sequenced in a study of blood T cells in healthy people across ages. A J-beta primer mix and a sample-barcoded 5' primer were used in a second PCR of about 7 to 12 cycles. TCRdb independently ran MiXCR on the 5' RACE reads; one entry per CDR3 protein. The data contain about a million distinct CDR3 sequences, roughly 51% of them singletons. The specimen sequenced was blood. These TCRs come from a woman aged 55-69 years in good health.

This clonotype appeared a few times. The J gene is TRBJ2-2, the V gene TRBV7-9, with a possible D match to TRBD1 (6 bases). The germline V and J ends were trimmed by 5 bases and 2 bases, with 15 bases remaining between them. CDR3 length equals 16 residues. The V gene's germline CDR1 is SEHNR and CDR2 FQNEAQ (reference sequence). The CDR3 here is CASSRGQDLNTGELFF. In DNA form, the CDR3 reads TGTGCCAGCAGCCGGGGACAAGATCTAAACACCGGGGAGCTGTTTTTT. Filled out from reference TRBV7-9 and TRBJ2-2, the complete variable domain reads DTGVSQNPRHKITKRGQNVTFRCDPISEHNRLYWYRQTLGQGPEFLTYFQNEAQLEKSRLLSDRFSAERPKGSFSTLEIQRTEQGDSAMYLCASSRGQDLNTGELFFGEGSRLTVL.

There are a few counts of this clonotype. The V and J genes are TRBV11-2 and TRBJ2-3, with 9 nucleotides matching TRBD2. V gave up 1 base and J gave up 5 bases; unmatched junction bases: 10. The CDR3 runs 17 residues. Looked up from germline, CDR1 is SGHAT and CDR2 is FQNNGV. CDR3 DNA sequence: TGTGCCAGCAGCTTAGTTCCGGCGGGAGGGCGGCAAGATACGCAGTATTTT. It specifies CASSLVPAGGRQDTQYF.

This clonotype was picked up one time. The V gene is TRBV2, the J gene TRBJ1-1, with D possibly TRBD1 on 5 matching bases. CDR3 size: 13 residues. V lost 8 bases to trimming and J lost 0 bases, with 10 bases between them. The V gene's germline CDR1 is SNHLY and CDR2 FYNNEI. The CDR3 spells CASGRQMNTEAFF. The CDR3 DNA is TGTGCCAGCGGGAGACAGATGAACACTGAAGCTTTCTTT.

Here the CDR3 reads CSGKALGPYNEQFF. CDR3 nucleotides: TGCAGTGGAAAGGCCCTGGGGCCCTACAATGAGCAGTTCTTC. The chain recombines TRBV20-1 with TRBJ2-1; tentative D call: TRBD1 (5 bases). The CDR3 totals 14 residues. The V end was cut by 7 bases, the J end by 2 bases, with 15 bases between. CDR1 DFQATT and CDR2 SNEGSKA come from the germline V gene (reference sequence).

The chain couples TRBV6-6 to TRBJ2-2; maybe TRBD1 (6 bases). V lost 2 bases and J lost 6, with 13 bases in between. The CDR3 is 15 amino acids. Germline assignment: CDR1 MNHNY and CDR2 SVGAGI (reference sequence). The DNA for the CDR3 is TGTGCCAGCAGTTACCCTGTACAGGGATCCGGGGAGCTGTTTTTT. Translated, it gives CASSYPVQGSGELFF.

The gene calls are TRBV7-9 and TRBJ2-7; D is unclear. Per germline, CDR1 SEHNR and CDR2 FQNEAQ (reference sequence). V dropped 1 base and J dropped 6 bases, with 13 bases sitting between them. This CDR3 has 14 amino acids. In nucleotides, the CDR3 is TGTGCCAGCAGCTTAGTCATGTCGGGTCTCGAGCAGTACTTC. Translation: CASSLVMSGLEQYF.

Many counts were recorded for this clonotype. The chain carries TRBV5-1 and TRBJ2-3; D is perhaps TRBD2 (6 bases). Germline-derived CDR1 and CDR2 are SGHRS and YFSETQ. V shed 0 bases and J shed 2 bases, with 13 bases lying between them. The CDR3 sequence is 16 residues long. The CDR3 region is CASSLEGRTHTDTQYF. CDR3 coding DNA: TGCGCCAGCAGCTTGGAGGGGAGGACTCACACAGATACGCAGTATTTT. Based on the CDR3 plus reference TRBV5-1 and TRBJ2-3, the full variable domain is KAGVTQTPRYLIKTRGQQVTLSCSPISGHRSVSWYQQTPGQGLQFLFEYFSETQRNKGNFPGRFSGRQFSNSRSEMNVSTLELGDSALYLCASSLEGRTHTDTQYFGPGTRLTVL.

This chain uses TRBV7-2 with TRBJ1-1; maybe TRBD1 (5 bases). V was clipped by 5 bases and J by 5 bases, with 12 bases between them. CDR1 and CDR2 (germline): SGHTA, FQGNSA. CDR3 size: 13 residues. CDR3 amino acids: CASSGQGLTEAFF. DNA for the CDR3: TGTGCCAGCAGCGGTCAGGGTCTAACTGAAGCTTTCTTT.

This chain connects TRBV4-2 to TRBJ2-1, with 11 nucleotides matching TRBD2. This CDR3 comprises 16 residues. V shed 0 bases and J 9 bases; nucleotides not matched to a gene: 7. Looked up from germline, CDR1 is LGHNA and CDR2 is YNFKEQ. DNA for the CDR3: TGTGCCAGCAGCCAAGAATGGCTAGCGGGAGGAGGTGAGCAGTTCTTC. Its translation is CASSQEWLAGGGEQFF.

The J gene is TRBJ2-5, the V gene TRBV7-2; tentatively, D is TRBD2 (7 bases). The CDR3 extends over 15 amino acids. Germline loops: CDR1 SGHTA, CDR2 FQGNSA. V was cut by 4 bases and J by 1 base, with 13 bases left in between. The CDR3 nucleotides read TGTGCCAGCAGCTGGGGGCTAGCGGTCCAAGAGACCCAGTACTTC. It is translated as CASSWGLAVQETQYF.

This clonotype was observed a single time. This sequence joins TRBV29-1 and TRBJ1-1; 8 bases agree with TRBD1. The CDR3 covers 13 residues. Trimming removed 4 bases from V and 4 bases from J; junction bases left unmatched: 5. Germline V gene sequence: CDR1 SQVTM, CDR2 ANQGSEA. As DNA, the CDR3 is TGCAGCGTTGGGACAGGGACGGGCACTGAAGCTTTCTTT. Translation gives CSVGTGTGTEAFF.

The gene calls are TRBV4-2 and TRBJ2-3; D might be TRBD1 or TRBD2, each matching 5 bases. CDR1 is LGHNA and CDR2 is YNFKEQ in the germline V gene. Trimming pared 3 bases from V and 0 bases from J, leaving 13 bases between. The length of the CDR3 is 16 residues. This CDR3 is CASSQGTRGSTDTQYF. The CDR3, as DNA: TGTGCCAGCAGCCAGGGGACCCGGGGAAGCACAGATACGCAGTATTTT.

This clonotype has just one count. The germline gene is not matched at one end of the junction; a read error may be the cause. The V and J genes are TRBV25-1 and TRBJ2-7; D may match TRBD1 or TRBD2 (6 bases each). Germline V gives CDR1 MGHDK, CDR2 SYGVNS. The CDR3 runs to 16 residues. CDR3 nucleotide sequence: TGTGCCGGCAGTGATTGGAGGGGGACGGTTGGCCTGGAGCAGTACTTC. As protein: CAGSDWRGTVGLEQYF.

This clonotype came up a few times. CDR3 bases: TGTGCCAGCAGCTTAAACGGAAACTATGGCTACACCTTC. It translates to CASSLNGNYGYTF. The V call is TRBV7-2, the J call TRBJ1-2, with D hard to call. This CDR3 region has 13 residues. V lost 2 bases and J lost 2, with 6 bases in between. The germline V gene has CDR1 SGHTA and CDR2 FQGNSA.

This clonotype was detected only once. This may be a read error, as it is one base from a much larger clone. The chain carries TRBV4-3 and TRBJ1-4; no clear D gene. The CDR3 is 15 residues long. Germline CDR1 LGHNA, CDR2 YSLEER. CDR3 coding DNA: TGCGCCAGCAGACAAGATACGGCAGCTAATGAAAAACTGTTTTTT. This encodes CASRQDTAANEKLFF.

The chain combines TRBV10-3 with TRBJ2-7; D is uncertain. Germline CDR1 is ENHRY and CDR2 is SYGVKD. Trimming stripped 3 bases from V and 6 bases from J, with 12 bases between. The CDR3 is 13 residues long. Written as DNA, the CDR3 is TGTGCCATCAGTGACCTGGGCAGTTCCGAGCAGTACTTC. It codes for CAISDLGSSEQYF.

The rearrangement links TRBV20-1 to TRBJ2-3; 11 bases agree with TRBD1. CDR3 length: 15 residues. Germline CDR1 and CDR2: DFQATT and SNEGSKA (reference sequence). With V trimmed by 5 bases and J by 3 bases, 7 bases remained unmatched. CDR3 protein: CSAFSRDRGTDTQYF. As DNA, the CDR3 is TGCAGTGCTTTCTCCCGGGACAGGGGGACAGATACGCAGTATTTT.

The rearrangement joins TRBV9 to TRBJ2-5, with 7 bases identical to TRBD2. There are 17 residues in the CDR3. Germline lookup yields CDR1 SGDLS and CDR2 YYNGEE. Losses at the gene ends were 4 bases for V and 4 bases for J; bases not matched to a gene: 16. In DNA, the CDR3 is TGTGCCAGCAGCTCTAGACGGGGAGGGCCGATTGGAGAGACCCAGTACTTC. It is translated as CASSSRRGGPIGETQYF.

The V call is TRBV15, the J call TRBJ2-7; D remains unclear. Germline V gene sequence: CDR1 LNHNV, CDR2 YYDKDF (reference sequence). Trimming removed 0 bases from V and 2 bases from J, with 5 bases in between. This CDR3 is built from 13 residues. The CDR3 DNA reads TGTGCCACCAGCAGAGACGTCGCCTACGAGCAGTACTTC. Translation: CATSRDVAYEQYF.

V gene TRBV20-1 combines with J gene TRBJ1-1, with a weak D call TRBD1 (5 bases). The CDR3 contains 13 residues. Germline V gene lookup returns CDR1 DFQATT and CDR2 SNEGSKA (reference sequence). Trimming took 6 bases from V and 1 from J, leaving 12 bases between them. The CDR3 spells CSAPGPTNTEAFF. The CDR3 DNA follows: TGCAGTGCACCGGGACCGACGAACACTGAAGCTTTCTTT.

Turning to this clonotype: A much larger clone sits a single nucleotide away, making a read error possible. Written as DNA, the CDR3 is TGTGCCAGCAGTGAATGGCGGCAAGAGACCCAGTTCTTC. Protein: CASSEWRQETQFF. The chain uses TRBV25-1 and TRBJ2-5; D remains unclear. With the DNA end fitting TRBJ2-1 better, the J assignment may be wrong. CDR1 and CDR2 from the germline V gene are MGHDK and SYGVNS. The CDR3 spans 13 residues.

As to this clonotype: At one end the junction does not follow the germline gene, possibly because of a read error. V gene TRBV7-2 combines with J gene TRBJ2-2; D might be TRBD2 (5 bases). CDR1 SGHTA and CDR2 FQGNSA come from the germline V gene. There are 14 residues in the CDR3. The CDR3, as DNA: TGTGCCAGCGGCTTAGGGAGTATAACCGGGGAGCTGTTTTTT. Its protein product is CASGLGSITGELFF.

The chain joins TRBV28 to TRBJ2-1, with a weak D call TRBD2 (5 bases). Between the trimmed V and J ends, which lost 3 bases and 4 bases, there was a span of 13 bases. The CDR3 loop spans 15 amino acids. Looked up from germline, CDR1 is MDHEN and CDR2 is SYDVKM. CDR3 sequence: CASSFADLRYNEQFF. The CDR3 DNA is TGTGCCAGCAGTTTTGCGGACTTGCGTTACAATGAGCAGTTCTTC.

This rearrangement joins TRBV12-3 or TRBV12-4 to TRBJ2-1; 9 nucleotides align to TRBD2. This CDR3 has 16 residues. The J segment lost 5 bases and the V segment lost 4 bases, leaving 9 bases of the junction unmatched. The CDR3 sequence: CASSWITGTSNNEQFF. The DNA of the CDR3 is TGTGCCAGCAGTTGGATTACCGGGACTAGCAACAATGAGCAGTTCTTC.

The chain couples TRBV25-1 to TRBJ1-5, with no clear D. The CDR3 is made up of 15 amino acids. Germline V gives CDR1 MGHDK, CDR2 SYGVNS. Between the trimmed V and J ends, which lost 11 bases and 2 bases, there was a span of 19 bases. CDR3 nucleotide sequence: TGTGCCGCGACGAACCCGGTTTCGGGCAATCAGCCCCAGCATTTT. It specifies CAATNPVSGNQPQHF.

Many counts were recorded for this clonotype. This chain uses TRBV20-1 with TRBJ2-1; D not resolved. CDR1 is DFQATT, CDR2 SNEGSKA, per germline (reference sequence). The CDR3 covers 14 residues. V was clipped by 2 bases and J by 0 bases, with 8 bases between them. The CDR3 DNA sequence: TGCAGTGCTAGAAGGGATAACTCCTACAATGAGCAGTTCTTC. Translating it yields CSARRDNSYNEQFF.

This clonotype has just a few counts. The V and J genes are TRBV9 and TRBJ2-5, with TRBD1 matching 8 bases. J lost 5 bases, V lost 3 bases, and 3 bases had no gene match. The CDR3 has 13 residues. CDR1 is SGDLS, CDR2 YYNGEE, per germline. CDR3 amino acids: CASSGQGIETQYF. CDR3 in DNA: TGTGCCAGCAGCGGACAGGGGATTGAGACCCAGTACTTC.

The CDR3 DNA reads as TGTGCCAGCAGTTACCCGGGACACTTCAATCAGCCCCAGCATTTT. The encoded protein is CASSYPGHFNQPQHF. The V call is TRBV6-2 or TRBV6-3, the J call TRBJ1-5; TRBD1 is a possible D gene (6 bases). The V end was cut by 2 bases, the J end by 3 bases, with 11 bases between. The CDR3 is 15 residues long. CDR1 and CDR2 (germline): MNHEY, SVGEGT.

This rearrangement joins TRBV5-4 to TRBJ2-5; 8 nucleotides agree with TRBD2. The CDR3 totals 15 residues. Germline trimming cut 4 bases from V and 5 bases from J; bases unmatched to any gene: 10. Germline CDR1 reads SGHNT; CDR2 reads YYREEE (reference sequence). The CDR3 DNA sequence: TGTGCCAGCAGCCTAACTAGCGGCCAGGGGGAGACCCAGTACTTC. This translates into CASSLTSGQGETQYF.

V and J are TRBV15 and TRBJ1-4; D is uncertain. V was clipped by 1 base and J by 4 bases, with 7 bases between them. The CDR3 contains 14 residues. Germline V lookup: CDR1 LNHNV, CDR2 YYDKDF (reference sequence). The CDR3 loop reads CATSRAGINEKLFF. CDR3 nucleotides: TGTGCCACCAGCAGAGCTGGGATTAATGAAAAACTGTTTTTT.

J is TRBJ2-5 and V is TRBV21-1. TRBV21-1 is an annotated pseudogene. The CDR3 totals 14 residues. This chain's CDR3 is CASESHTIQETQYF. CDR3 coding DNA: TGTGCCAGTGAAAGTCACACGATTCAAGAGACCCAGTACTTC.

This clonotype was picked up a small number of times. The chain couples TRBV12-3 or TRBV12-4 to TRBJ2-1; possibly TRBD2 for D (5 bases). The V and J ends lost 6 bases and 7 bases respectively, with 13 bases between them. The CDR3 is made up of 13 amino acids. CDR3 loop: CASSLWTVNEQFF. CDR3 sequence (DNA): TGTGCCAGCAGCCTTTGGACTGTTAATGAGCAGTTCTTC.